Shown below are 27 T cell receptor beta chains from a single sample sequenced in a study of Graves' ophthalmopathy and Graves' hyperthyroidism. RNA transcripts were the source from which TCR beta CDR3 regions were amplified. After a first-round RT-PCR with HTBI primers, a second-round multiplex PCR was run. TCRdb re-analysed the multiplex PCR reads in MiXCR, keeping a single row per CDR3 protein. The table lists approximately 540,000 distinct CDR3 sequences, under 40% of them singletons. Specimen: peripheral blood or thyroid tissue (not recorded which). The receptors stem from an adult man with Graves' hyperthyroidism.

This rearrangement joins TRBV6-5 to TRBJ1-2; a possible D gene is TRBD1 (5 bases). This CDR3 is 13 amino acids long. Trimming removed 6 bases at V and 8 bases at J, with 16 bases between. Germline V gene lookup returns CDR1 MNHEY and CDR2 SVGAGI. The CDR3 loop is CASSLLGEFGYTF. CDR3 nucleotide sequence: TGTGCCAGCAGCCTTTTGGGGGAGTTCGGCTACACCTTC.

V and J are TRBV2 and TRBJ1-4; TRBD1 matches at 7 bases. This CDR3 comprises 15 residues. With V trimmed by 5 bases and J by 5 bases, 8 bases remained unmatched. Germline V gene lookup returns CDR1 SNHLY and CDR2 FYNNEI. The DNA for the CDR3 is TGTGCCAGCAGTAGATCCGGGACAGAGAATGAAAAACTGTTTTTT. Translated: CASSRSGTENEKLFF.

This clonotype was counted many times. The genes are TRBV25-1 and TRBJ1-2; perhaps TRBD1 as D (6 bases). The V gene lost 4 bases and the J gene lost 5 bases, with 8 bases spanning the gap. The germline V gene has CDR1 MGHDK and CDR2 SYGVNS. The CDR3 consists of 12 residues. The CDR3 nucleotides are TGTGCCAGCAGTGTGAGGGGGTATGGCTACACCTTC. This encodes CASSVRGYGYTF.

The chain couples TRBV25-1 to TRBJ2-7; 10 nucleotides agree with TRBD2. In germline, CDR1 is MGHDK, CDR2 SYGVNS. Trimming cost V 8 bases and J 7 bases; bases outside gene matches: 8. The CDR3 length is 13 residues. CDR3 nucleotide sequence: TGTGCCAGCTTGGGACTAGCGATGCGGGAGCAGTACTTC. As protein: CASLGLAMREQYF.

This clonotype occurred many times. The chain is built from TRBV9 and TRBJ1-6, with D unresolved. This CDR3 is built from 13 residues. In germline, CDR1 is SGDLS, CDR2 YYNGEE. Trimming removed 3 bases from V and 8 bases from J, with 9 bases in between. The CDR3 sequence: CASSGRLDSPLHF. The CDR3 DNA reads as TGTGCCAGCAGCGGTCGGCTTGATTCACCCCTCCACTTT.

Notes on this clonotype: It may be a read error: a sequence one base away is much more abundant. This chain connects TRBV7-9 to TRBJ1-1; D call uncertain. This CDR3 region has 15 residues. Looked up from germline, CDR1 is SEHNR and CDR2 is FQNEAQ (reference sequence). The CDR3 loop is CVSSLGQTMNTEAFF. The CDR3 DNA sequence: TGTGTCAGCAGCTTAGGGCAGACAATGAACACTGAAGCTTTCTTT.

The rearrangement joins TRBV19 to TRBJ2-5; TRBD1 aligns across 7 bases. J gave up 2 bases and V 4 bases, and 7 bases lay outside the gene matches. The germline CDR1 and CDR2 sequences are LNHDA and SQIVND (reference sequence). This CDR3 contains 15 residues. CDR3 sequence reads: CASSTSGTEQETQYF. CDR3 DNA sequence: TGTGCCAGTAGTACGTCCGGGACAGAGCAAGAGACCCAGTACTTC.

This clonotype was seen many times. The chain couples TRBV12-3 or TRBV12-4 to TRBJ2-5, with 11 bases that match TRBD2. Trimming took 4 bases from V and 2 from J; bases not matched to a gene: 9. The CDR3 is 17 amino acids. The CDR3 sequence: CASSYGWASGRQETQYF. CDR3 DNA: TGTGCCAGCAGTTATGGGTGGGCTAGCGGGAGGCAAGAGACCCAGTACTTC.

The sample holds many counts of this clonotype. The chain links TRBV7-6 to TRBJ1-1, with TRBD1 as a possible D gene (5 bases). CDR3 length equals 17 residues. CDR1 and CDR2 (germline): SGHVS, FNYEAQ. Trimming took 1 base from V and 5 from J, leaving 20 bases between them. The CDR3 nucleotides read TGTGCCAGCAGCTTAGAATTAATAGGACCCGAGGGGACTGAAGCTTTCTTT. Its translation is CASSLELIGPEGTEAFF.

This clonotype was detected ten times or more. The chain employs TRBV20-1 and TRBJ1-5; D call uncertain. CDR3 length: 15 residues. With 2 bases removed from V and 1 base from J, the gap between germline ends came to 12 bases. Germline V gene sequence: CDR1 DFQATT, CDR2 SNEGSKA (reference sequence). The CDR3: CSARTQALSNQPQHF. As DNA, the CDR3 is TGCAGTGCTAGAACTCAGGCACTAAGCAATCAGCCCCAGCATTTT.

This clonotype was counted a single time. This may be a read error, as it is one base from a much larger clone. This rearrangement joins TRBV7-9 to TRBJ2-5; the match to TRBD2 covers 8 bases. The CDR3 spans 13 residues. Germline V gene data show CDR1 as SEHNR and CDR2 as FQNEAQ (reference sequence). The J segment lost 3 bases and the V segment lost 5 bases, leaving 2 bases of the junction unmatched. The DNA of the CDR3 is TGTGCCAGCAGCCCGACTAGCGAAGAGACCCAGTACTTC. It encodes CASSPTSEETQYF.

This clonotype occurred many times. The chain has TRBV20-1 and TRBJ2-5; D possibly corresponds to TRBD2 (5 bases). CDR1 is DFQATT, CDR2 SNEGSKA, per germline (reference sequence). This CDR3 has 13 amino acids. V shed 1 base and J shed 4 bases, with 10 bases lying between them. The CDR3 loop reads CSARVGVGETQYF. CDR3 in DNA: TGCAGTGCTAGAGTCGGGGTAGGAGAGACCCAGTACTTC.

This clonotype was seen a few times. The chain carries TRBV28 and TRBJ2-7; possibly TRBD1 for D (6 bases). The CDR3 length is 13 residues. Germline assignment: CDR1 MDHEN and CDR2 SYDVKM. Trimming pared 2 bases from V and 5 bases from J, leaving 10 bases between. The CDR3 DNA sequence: TGTGCCAGCAGTTTAAGATACAGGGACGAGCAGTACTTC. This translates into CASSLRYRDEQYF.

On this clonotype: A single base separates this from a much larger clone, so it may be a read error. The chain employs TRBV2 and TRBJ1-5, with 8 positions matching TRBD1. Germline V gives CDR1 SNHLY, CDR2 FYNNEI. The V and J ends lost 10 bases and 11 bases, in that order; junction bases with no gene match: 7. The CDR3 spans 11 residues. The CDR3: CATQDREAQHF. DNA for the CDR3: TGTGCCACCCAGGACAGGGAAGCCCAGCATTTT.

This clonotype was observed at least ten times. The rearrangement joins TRBV12-3 or TRBV12-4 to TRBJ1-4, with 10 bases lining up with TRBD1. V lost 7 bases to trimming and J lost 5 bases; unmatched junction nucleotides: 4. The CDR3 has 14 residues. The CDR3 protein is CASTWDRGNEKLFF. CDR3 coding DNA: TGTGCCAGCACCTGGGACAGGGGCAATGAAAAACTGTTTTTT.

This clonotype was observed a few times. One junction end does not reproduce the germline sequence, and a read error may be involved. J is TRBJ2-3 and V is TRBV29-1; TRBD1 might be the D (5 bases). Germline V gene lookup returns CDR1 SQVTM and CDR2 ANQGSEA. The CDR3 covers 13 residues. CDR3 in amino acids: CSVEGRDTDTQYF. The CDR3 DNA reads as TGCAGCGTAGAAGGCAGGGACACAGATACGCAGTATTTT.

About this clonotype itself: One end of the junction does not line up with germline, which may come from a read error. The chain recombines TRBV29-1 with TRBJ1-1; TRBD1 might be the D (5 bases). Germline CDR1 reads SQVTM; CDR2 reads ANQGSEA. The CDR3 covers 13 residues. CDR3 DNA: TGCAACGTTGAGGGGTTAGAGGGCACTGAAGCTTTCTTT. Residues: CNVEGLEGTEAFF.

This clonotype is a singleton in its sample. The rearrangement uses TRBV7-4 and TRBJ1-5; D is possibly TRBD1 (5 bases). The V gene's germline CDR1 is SGHVT and CDR2 SQSDAQ. Deletions cut 3 bases from V and 4 bases from J, with 13 bases between. CDR3 size: 15 residues. The CDR3 reads CASSFEGGANQPQHF. CDR3 nucleotide sequence: TGTGCCAGCAGCTTTGAGGGAGGGGCGAATCAGCCCCAGCATTTT.

Regarding this clonotype: A junction boundary mismatches the germline segment, possibly from a read error. The CDR3: CASSWTGNTGGLFF. DNA for the CDR3: TGCGCCAGCAGCTGGACAGGGAACACCGGGGGGCTGTTTTTT. This chain links TRBV5-1 with TRBJ2-2; 8 nucleotides match TRBD1. The germline CDR1 and CDR2 sequences are SGHRS and YFSETQ. CDR3 length: 14 amino acids.

This clonotype was seen many times. The chain carries TRBV12-3 or TRBV12-4 and TRBJ1-5; TRBD1 matches at 8 bases. V trimming: 4 bases; J trimming: 4 bases; junction bases outside the gene matches: 9. CDR3 length: 16 residues. The CDR3 DNA is TGTGCCAGCAGTTCCGGACAGGGAGGTTCGAATCAGCCCCAGCATTTT. It is translated as CASSSGQGGSNQPQHF.

This clonotype was picked up a small number of times. The chain combines TRBV2 with TRBJ1-2; D remains ambiguous. In germline, CDR1 is SNHLY, CDR2 FYNNEI. The ends were cut back, 6 bases at V and 3 bases at J, with 17 bases in the middle. This CDR3 contains 15 residues. CDR3 nucleotide sequence: TGTGCCAGCAGCCTGGTGGGTTCCCCGCACTATGGCTACACCTTC. The encoded protein is CASSLVGSPHYGYTF.

Only a few counts were recorded for this clonotype. The V and J genes are TRBV29-1 and TRBJ2-7; TRBD1 matches 9 bases. The CDR3 totals 13 residues. V lost 7 bases to trimming and J lost 2 bases; unmatched junction nucleotides: 6. From germline, CDR1 is SQVTM and CDR2 ANQGSEA. The CDR3 is CSGGQGLTYEQYF. CDR3 nucleotide sequence: TGCAGCGGGGGACAGGGATTAACCTACGAGCAGTACTTC.

This clonotype was observed many times. The CDR3 region is CASSLGVSGYQETQYF. CDR3 nucleotides: TGTGCCAGCAGCTTAGGGGTTAGCGGGTACCAAGAGACCCAGTACTTC. The V gene is TRBV7-2, the J gene TRBJ2-5; 7 positions agree with TRBD2. This CDR3 comprises 16 residues. V trimming: 1 base; J trimming: 0 bases; junction bases outside the gene matches: 5. In germline, CDR1 is SGHTA, CDR2 FQGNSA.

This clonotype occurred many times. CDR3 loop: CATKYTEAFF. The CDR3 DNA reads TGTGCCACCAAGTACACTGAAGCTTTCTTT. The chain combines TRBV28 with TRBJ1-1; no firm D call. Trimming removed 10 bases at V and 3 bases at J, with 6 bases between. The CDR3 loop spans 10 amino acids. Germline lookup yields CDR1 MDHEN and CDR2 SYDVKM.

The chain uses TRBV29-1 and TRBJ1-5, with 7 bases fitting TRBD1. The CDR3 is 16 amino acids. Germline V gene lookup returns CDR1 SQVTM and CDR2 ANQGSEA. Here the CDR3 reads CIHLTGDSRPYQPQHF. CDR3 DNA: TGCATCCATCTCACAGGGGACAGCCGACCCTATCAGCCCCAGCATTTT.

Of note for this clonotype: The missing conserved phenylalanine or tryptophan at the end of this CDR3 makes a read error likely. The CDR3 DNA is TGTGCCAGCAGGGGTCTGGGACAGCTAAAGGTCTATGGCTACACCCTC. This encodes CASRGLGQLKVYGYTL. The rearrangement joins TRBV2 to TRBJ1-2; 7 bases map to TRBD1. The germline V gene encodes CDR1 SNHLY and CDR2 FYNNEI. V shed 6 bases, J shed 4 bases, and the junction held 14 bases outside the gene matches. The CDR3 runs 16 residues.

Of note for this clonotype: This clone may be a read error of a much larger clone one base away. The chain carries TRBV19 and TRBJ2-7; the D gene is possibly TRBD1 (5 bases). This CDR3 has 15 residues. CDR1 is LNHDA, CDR2 SQIVND, per germline (reference sequence). The V and J ends lost 5 bases and 0 bases respectively, with 14 bases between them. CDR3 region: CASSAGPFASYEQYF. CDR3 bases: TGTGCCAGTAGTGCAGGGCCGTTTGCCTCCTACGAGCAGTACTTC.